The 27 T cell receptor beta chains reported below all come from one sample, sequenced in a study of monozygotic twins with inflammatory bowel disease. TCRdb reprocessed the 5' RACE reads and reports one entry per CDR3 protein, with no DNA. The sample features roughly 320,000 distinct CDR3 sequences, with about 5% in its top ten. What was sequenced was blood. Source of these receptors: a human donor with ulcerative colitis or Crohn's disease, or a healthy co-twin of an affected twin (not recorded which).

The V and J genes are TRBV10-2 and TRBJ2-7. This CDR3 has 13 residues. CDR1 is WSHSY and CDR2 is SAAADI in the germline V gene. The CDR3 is CASSESTGTQQYF.

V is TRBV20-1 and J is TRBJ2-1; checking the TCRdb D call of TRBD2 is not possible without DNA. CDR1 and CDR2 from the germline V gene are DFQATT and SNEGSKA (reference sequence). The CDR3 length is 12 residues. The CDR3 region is CSARRDGTSYFF.

The CDR3 reads CASSIGRTSGGSWVETQYF. The J gene is TRBJ2-5, the V gene TRBV19; without DNA, the TCRdb call of TRBD2 cannot be checked. Germline V gene sequence: CDR1 LNHDA, CDR2 SQIVND (reference sequence). This CDR3 comprises 19 residues.

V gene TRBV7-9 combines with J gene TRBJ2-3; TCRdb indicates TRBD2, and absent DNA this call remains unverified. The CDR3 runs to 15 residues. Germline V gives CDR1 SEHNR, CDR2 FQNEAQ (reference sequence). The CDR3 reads CASSLAAGGPDTQYF.

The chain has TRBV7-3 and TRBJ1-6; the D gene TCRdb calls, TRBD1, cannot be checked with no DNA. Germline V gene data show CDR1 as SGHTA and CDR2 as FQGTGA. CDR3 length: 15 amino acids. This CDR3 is CASSLSPGLGSPLHF.

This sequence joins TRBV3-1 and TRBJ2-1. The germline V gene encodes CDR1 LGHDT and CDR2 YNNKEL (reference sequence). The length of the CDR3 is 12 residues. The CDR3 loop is CASSPSGVAQFF.

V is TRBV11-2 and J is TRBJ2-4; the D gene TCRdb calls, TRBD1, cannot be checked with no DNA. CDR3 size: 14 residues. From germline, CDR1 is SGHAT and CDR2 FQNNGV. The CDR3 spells CASSPGSWDDIQYF.

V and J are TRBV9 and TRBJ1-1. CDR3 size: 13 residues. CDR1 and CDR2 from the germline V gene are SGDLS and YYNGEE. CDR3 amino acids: CASSVASSTEAFF.

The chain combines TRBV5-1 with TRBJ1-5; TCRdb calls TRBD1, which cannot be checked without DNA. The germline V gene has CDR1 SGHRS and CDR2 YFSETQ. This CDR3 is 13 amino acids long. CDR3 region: CASSKSPGEPQHF.

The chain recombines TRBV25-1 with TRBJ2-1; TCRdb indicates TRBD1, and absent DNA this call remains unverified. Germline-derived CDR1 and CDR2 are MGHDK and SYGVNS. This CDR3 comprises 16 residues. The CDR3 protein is CASSDAGPRSYNEQFF.

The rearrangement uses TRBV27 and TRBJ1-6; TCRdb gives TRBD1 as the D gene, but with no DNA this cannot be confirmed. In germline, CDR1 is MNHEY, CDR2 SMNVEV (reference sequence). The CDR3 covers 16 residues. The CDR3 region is CASREMKQGDNSPLHF.

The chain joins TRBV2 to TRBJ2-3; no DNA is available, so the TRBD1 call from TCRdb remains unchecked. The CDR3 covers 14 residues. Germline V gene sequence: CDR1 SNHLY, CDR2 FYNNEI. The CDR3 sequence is CASTLGGSTDTQYF.

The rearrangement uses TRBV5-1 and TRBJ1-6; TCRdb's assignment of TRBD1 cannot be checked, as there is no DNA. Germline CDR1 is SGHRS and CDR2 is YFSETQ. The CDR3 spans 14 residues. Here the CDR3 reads CASSLITGNSPLHF.

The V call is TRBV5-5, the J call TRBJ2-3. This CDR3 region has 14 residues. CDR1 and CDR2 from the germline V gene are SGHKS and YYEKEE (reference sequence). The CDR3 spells CASRPQASTDTQYF.

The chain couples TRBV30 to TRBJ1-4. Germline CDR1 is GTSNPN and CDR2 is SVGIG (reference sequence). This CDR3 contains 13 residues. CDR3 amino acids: CAWSVVANEKLFF.

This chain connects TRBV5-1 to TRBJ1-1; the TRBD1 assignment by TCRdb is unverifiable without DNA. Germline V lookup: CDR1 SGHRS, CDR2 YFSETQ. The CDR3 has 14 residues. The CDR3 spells CASSIAGTGVEAFF.

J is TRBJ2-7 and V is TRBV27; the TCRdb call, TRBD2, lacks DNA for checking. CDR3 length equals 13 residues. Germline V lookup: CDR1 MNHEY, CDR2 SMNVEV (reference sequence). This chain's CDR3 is CASRTSGRWEQYF.

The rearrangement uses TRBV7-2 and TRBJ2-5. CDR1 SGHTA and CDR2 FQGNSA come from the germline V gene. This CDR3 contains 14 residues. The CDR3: CASSFSGVEETQYF. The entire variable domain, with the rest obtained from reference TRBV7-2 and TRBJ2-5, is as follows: GAGVSQSPSNKVTEKGKDVELRCDPISGHTALYWYRQSLGQGLEFLIYFQGNSAPDKSGLPSDRFSAERTGGSVSTLTIQRTQQEDSAVYLCASSFSGVEETQYFGPGTRLLVL.

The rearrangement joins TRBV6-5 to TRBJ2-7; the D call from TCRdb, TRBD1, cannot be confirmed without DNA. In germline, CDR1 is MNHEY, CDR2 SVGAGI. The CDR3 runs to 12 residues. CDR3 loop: CASSMRGYEQYF.

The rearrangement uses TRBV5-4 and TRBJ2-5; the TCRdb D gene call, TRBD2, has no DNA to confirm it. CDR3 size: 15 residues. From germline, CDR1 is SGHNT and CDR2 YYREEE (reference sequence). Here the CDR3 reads CASSLAAGAVETQYF.

The CDR3 is CASSSGQGSEKLFF. J is TRBJ1-4 and V is TRBV7-2; the TCRdb D gene call, TRBD1, has no DNA to confirm it. Germline loops: CDR1 SGHTA, CDR2 FQGNSA. The CDR3 covers 14 residues. Supplemented by reference TRBV7-2 and TRBJ1-4, the full variable domain reads GAGVSQSPSNKVTEKGKDVELRCDPISGHTALYWYRQSLGQGLEFLIYFQGNSAPDKSGLPSDRFSAERTGGSVSTLTIQRTQQEDSAVYLCASSSGQGSEKLFFGSGTQLSVL.

This CDR3 is CASSPGSESPLHF. The gene calls are TRBV5-1 and TRBJ1-6; TCRdb names TRBD1, which stays unverified in the absence of DNA. CDR1 SGHRS and CDR2 YFSETQ come from the germline V gene. This CDR3 comprises 13 residues.

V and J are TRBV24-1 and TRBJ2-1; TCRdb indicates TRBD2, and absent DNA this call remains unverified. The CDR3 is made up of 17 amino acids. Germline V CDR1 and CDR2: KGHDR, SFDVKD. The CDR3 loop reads CATSDWGVAGANNEQFF.

CDR3 residues: CASSFYSNQPQHF. The chain has TRBV7-2 and TRBJ1-5. The CDR3 spans 13 residues. Germline CDR1 SGHTA, CDR2 FQGNSA.

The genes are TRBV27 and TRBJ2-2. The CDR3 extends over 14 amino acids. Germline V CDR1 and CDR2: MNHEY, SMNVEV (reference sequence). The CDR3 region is CASSFLPYTGELFF.

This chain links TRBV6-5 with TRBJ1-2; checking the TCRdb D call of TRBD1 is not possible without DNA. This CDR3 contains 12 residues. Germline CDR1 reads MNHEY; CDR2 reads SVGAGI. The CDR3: CASSSGPKSYTF.

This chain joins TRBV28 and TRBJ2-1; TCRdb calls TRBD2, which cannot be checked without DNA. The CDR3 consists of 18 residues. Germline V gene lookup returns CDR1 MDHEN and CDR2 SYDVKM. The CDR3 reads CASYRDSRTSGVYNEQFF.